This TCR beta chain was captured in a study of breast tumors, draining lymph nodes, adjacent tissues. Study-wide findings and caveats: Data fit most tumor T cells coming from lymph node, expanding in tumor. Compared with lymph nodes, tumors were less diverse; compared with nontumor tissue, more.

In the case of this clonotype: What it binds is unknown.

CDR3 size: 17 residues. V dropped 4 bases and J dropped 1; count of bases not matched to a gene: 10. Looked up from germline, CDR1 is LGHNA and CDR2 is YNFKEQ. TCRdb used MiXCR to reprocess the multiplex PCR reads, holding one entry per CDR3 protein. Counted here are 30,000 to 40,000 distinct CDR3 sequences, roughly three fifths occurring once; the ten biggest clones make up about a sixth. The specimen was breast tumor tissue. The clonotype was recovered from a female donor with breast cancer. Some clones in this sample may be carry-over from other donors' samples. The V call is TRBV4-2, the J call TRBJ1-5; 7 bases match TRBD1. This chain's CDR3 is CASSLQGGRGSNQPQHF. CDR3 nucleotides: TGTGCCAGCAGCCTTCAGGGGGGCAGGGGGAGCAATCAGCCCCAGCATTTT.